A single sample is the source of the 28 T cell receptor beta chains below, sequenced in a study of post-analysis software for immune sequencing data. The TCR beta cDNA libraries contained unique molecular identifiers. MiXCR was run by TCRdb on the PCR reads, yielding one entry per CDR3 protein. The data contain over 250,000 distinct CDR3 sequences, 36% of them singletons. Which antigens these TCRs recognize remains unknown. Study-wide points: Several TRBV segments were more frequent in patients than controls; TRBV5-6, TRBV5-1 and TRBV20-1 belonged to this group.

The material sequenced was blood. The receptors stem from a girl aged 5-17 years with multiple sclerosis.

This clonotype was seen ten or more times. The chain joins TRBV7-2 to TRBJ2-7; the D is unclear. The CDR3 runs to 14 residues. The ends were cut back, 2 bases at V and 3 bases at J, with 11 bases in the middle. Germline V gives CDR1 SGHTA, CDR2 FQGNSA. For the CDR3, the DNA is TGTGCCAGCAGCTTAACGAGGTACGACTACGAGCAGTACTTC. Residues: CASSLTRYDYEQYF.

This clonotype has a count of ten or more. This chain joins TRBV9 and TRBJ2-5; no firm D call. The CDR3 has 16 residues. The ends were cut back, 0 bases at V and 0 bases at J, with 12 bases in the middle. Germline V lookup: CDR1 SGDLS, CDR2 YYNGEE. The CDR3 DNA is TGTGCCAGCAGCGTAGCACCAGATCTCCACCAAGAGACCCAGTACTTC. This gives the protein CASSVAPDLHQETQYF.

CDR3 protein: CASSLDSPRYNEQFF. The CDR3 DNA follows: TGTGCCAGCAGCTTGGACAGCCCCCGGTACAATGAGCAGTTCTTC. The V call is TRBV7-2, the J call TRBJ2-1; possibly TRBD1 for D (6 bases). The germline V gene encodes CDR1 SGHTA and CDR2 FQGNSA. V was cut by 3 bases and J by 4 bases, with 13 bases left in between. The CDR3 is 15 residues long. Looking up the rest from reference TRBV7-2 and TRBJ2-1 gives the full variable domain: GAGVSQSPSNKVTEKGKDVELRCDPISGHTALYWYRQSLGQGLEFLIYFQGNSAPDKSGLPSDRFSAERTGGSVSTLTIQRTQQEDSAVYLCASSLDSPRYNEQFFGPGTRLTVL.

Only a few counts were recorded for this clonotype. V usage is TRBV27 and J usage is TRBJ1-4, with a possible D match to TRBD1 (5 bases). With 5 bases removed from V and 8 bases from J, the gap between germline ends came to 18 bases. Per germline, CDR1 MNHEY and CDR2 SMNVEV (reference sequence). The CDR3 runs to 15 residues. The CDR3 nucleotides read TGTGCCAGCAGTACCGGGACCGCCGGAGGGGAAAAACTGTTTTTT. Amino acids: CASSTGTAGGEKLFF.

This clonotype has just one count. The rearrangement links TRBV5-1 to TRBJ2-3; 7 bases are a match to TRBD1. CDR3 length: 17 residues. The germline gives CDR1 SGHRS, CDR2 YFSETQ. V lost 0 bases and J lost 3; bases outside the gene matches: 10. CDR3 protein: CASSLDARGIGTDTQYF. The CDR3 coding sequence is TGCGCCAGCAGCTTGGACGCCAGGGGGATAGGTACAGATACGCAGTATTTT.

The table lists this clonotype with many counts. This chain joins TRBV12-3 or TRBV12-4 and TRBJ2-1; 8 bases match TRBD2. The CDR3 totals 14 residues. The J segment lost 6 bases and the V segment lost 5 bases, leaving 6 bases of the junction unmatched. CDR3 in DNA: TGTGCCAGCAGTAACACGGGAGGGAGCAATGAGCAGTTCTTC. This sequence encodes CASSNTGGSNEQFF.

This rearrangement joins TRBV18 to TRBJ1-3; no clear D. Germline values: CDR1 KGHSH, CDR2 LQKENI. The CDR3 runs 14 residues. V was cut by 3 bases and J by 0 bases, with 6 bases left in between. This CDR3 is CASSPSSSGNTIYF. The CDR3 nucleotides read TGTGCCAGCTCACCCTCGAGCTCTGGAAACACCATATATTTT.

This clonotype has at least ten counts. This chain uses TRBV2 with TRBJ2-5, with a weak D call TRBD2 (5 bases). The germline V gene encodes CDR1 SNHLY and CDR2 FYNNEI. The CDR3 totals 14 residues. Trimming shortened V by 1 base and J by 4 bases, and 10 bases separated the two germline ends. This chain's CDR3 is CASSEVGVGETQYF. DNA for the CDR3: TGTGCCAGCAGTGAAGTGGGAGTGGGAGAGACCCAGTACTTC.

This clonotype was observed a few times. The V gene is TRBV10-3, the J gene TRBJ1-1; 11 bases agree with TRBD1. Germline CDR1 and CDR2: ENHRY and SYGVKD. The CDR3 loop spans 14 amino acids. Trimming took 5 bases from V and 3 from J; bases not matched to a gene: 2. The CDR3: CAISRGQGDTEAFF. The CDR3, as DNA: TGTGCCATCAGTAGGGGACAGGGGGACACTGAAGCTTTCTTT.

The rearrangement joins TRBV7-2 to TRBJ2-7; TRBD1 matches at 9 bases. With V trimmed by 6 bases and J by 4 bases, 7 bases remained unmatched. The germline V gene encodes CDR1 SGHTA and CDR2 FQGNSA. The CDR3 covers 14 residues. The CDR3 loop is CASSYGQGRYEQYF. CDR3 sequence (DNA): TGTGCCAGCAGTTACGGACAGGGGAGGTACGAGCAGTACTTC. The whole variable domain, filled in from reference TRBV7-2 and TRBJ2-7, reads GAGVSQSPSNKVTEKGKDVELRCDPISGHTALYWYRQSLGQGLEFLIYFQGNSAPDKSGLPSDRFSAERTGGSVSTLTIQRTQQEDSAVYLCASSYGQGRYEQYFGPGTRLTVT.

The genes are TRBV13 and TRBJ2-5; 9 positions agree with TRBD1. Trimming removed 3 bases from V and 4 bases from J; junction bases left unmatched: 9. The CDR3 has 16 amino acids. Germline V gene lookup returns CDR1 PRHDT and CDR2 FYEKMQ (reference sequence). The DNA for the CDR3 is TGTGCCAGCAGCTTCCGACAGGGGGGACTACGAGAGACCCAGTACTTC. It translates to CASSFRQGGLRETQYF.

This sequence joins TRBV27 and TRBJ2-3; TRBD2 matches 14 bases. This CDR3 spans 19 amino acids. CDR1 is MNHEY, CDR2 SMNVEV, per germline (reference sequence). After removal of 2 bases from V and 5 bases from J, the junction contained 12 bases not matched to a gene. In DNA form, the CDR3 reads TGTGCCAGCAGTTTACTACCCGGGACTAGCGGGAGTCGGAGAGATACGCAGTATTTT. Translation gives CASSLLPGTSGSRRDTQYF.

In its sample, this clonotype was seen many times. The V call is TRBV5-1, the J call TRBJ2-3; D is ambiguous. Germline-derived CDR1 and CDR2 are SGHRS and YFSETQ. The V end lost 1 base, the J end lost 0 bases, and 9 bases lay between the germline ends. The CDR3 covers 15 residues. The CDR3, as DNA: TGCGCCAGCAGCTTGAGTTCCCATAGCACAGATACGCAGTATTTT. It translates to CASSLSSHSTDTQYF.

This clonotype was observed many times. The rearrangement links TRBV4-1 to TRBJ2-3, with a tentative D call TRBD1 (5 bases). The CDR3 spans 12 residues. Germline V lookup: CDR1 MGHRA, CDR2 YSYEKL. Trimming left V 11 bases short and J 1 base short, with 10 bases between. This CDR3 is CASQTGTDTQYF. CDR3 nucleotide sequence: TGCGCCTCCCAGACAGGCACAGATACGCAGTATTTT.

Points on this clonotype: This may come from a read error, since a much larger clone is one base off. The chain recombines TRBV5-5 with TRBJ1-4; tentative D call: TRBD1 (5 bases). CDR1 and CDR2 from the germline V gene are SGHKS and YYEKEE (reference sequence). The CDR3 is 13 residues long. The DNA for the CDR3 is TGTGCCAGCAGCTTTCCGGGACGGGAAAAACCGTTTTTT. This encodes CASSFPGREKPFF.

The sample holds one count of this clonotype. A much larger clone differs from this one at a single base, so this may be a read error. The DNA for the CDR3 is TGTGCCAGCAGTTCGTCCGACCCACGGAAGTATACTAACTATGGCTACACCTTC. It translates to CASSSSDPRKYTNYGYTF. The V gene is TRBV28, the J gene TRBJ1-2; D uncertain. The CDR3 has 18 amino acids. Trimming cost V 4 bases and J 0 bases, with 21 bases left between them. Germline values: CDR1 MDHEN, CDR2 SYDVKM.

The genes are TRBV28 and TRBJ1-5, with no clear D. Trimming cost V 5 bases and J 5 bases, with 16 bases left between them. CDR3 length: 15 amino acids. Germline V lookup: CDR1 MDHEN, CDR2 SYDVKM. As DNA, the CDR3 is TGTGCCAGCAGTACCTCCGGGTGGGCCGATCAGCCCCAGCATTTT. Translating gives CASSTSGWADQPQHF.

This clonotype was detected a few times. The V call is TRBV28, the J call TRBJ1-1; perhaps TRBD1 as D (5 bases). This CDR3 has 13 amino acids. The ends were cut back, 8 bases at V and 1 base at J, with 11 bases in the middle. Germline CDR1 is MDHEN and CDR2 is SYDVKM. CDR3 nucleotide sequence: TGTGCCAGCCAAGGGGTTTGGAACACTGAAGCTTTCTTT. Protein: CASQGVWNTEAFF. Full variable domain (rest looked up from reference TRBV28 and TRBJ1-1): DVKVTQSSRYLVKRTGEKVFLECVQDMDHENMFWYRQDPGLGLRLIYFSYDVKMKEKGDIPEGYSVSREKKERFSLILESASTNQTSMYLCASQGVWNTEAFFGQGTRLTVV.

The chain recombines TRBV12-5 with TRBJ2-3; no clear D. The CDR3 has 13 amino acids. Germline V gene data show CDR1 as LGHNT and CDR2 as FRNRAP. Trimming removed 2 bases from V and 6 bases from J, with 9 bases in between. The chain's CDR3 is CASGLLLGDTQYF. CDR3 sequence (DNA): TGTGCTAGTGGTTTGCTCCTCGGGGATACGCAGTATTTT.

This clonotype was picked up many times. The V and J genes are TRBV15 and TRBJ2-1; TRBD2 agrees at 9 bases. Trimming at V came to 0 bases and at J to 8 bases, leaving 2 bases not matched to a gene. The CDR3 extends over 14 amino acids. Germline V CDR1 and CDR2: LNHNV, YYDKDF (reference sequence). The chain's CDR3 is CATSRDRGGDEQFF. The CDR3 coding sequence is TGTGCCACCAGCAGAGATCGCGGGGGGGATGAGCAGTTCTTC.

This clonotype came up many times. The rearrangement uses TRBV6-5 and TRBJ1-2; perhaps TRBD1 as D (6 bases). The CDR3 length is 15 residues. V was trimmed by 2 bases and J by 3 bases, leaving 13 bases between them. Germline V gene sequence: CDR1 MNHEY, CDR2 SVGAGI. CDR3: CASSYVQGRDYGYTF. DNA for the CDR3: TGTGCCAGCAGTTACGTACAGGGCCGAGACTATGGCTACACCTTC.

This clonotype was found a few times. V usage is TRBV12-3 or TRBV12-4 and J usage is TRBJ1-5; D is unresolved. Trimming pared 5 bases from V and 5 bases from J, leaving 10 bases between. This CDR3 has 13 amino acids. The CDR3 DNA reads as TGTGCCAGCAGTGGGGATGGGGATCAGCCCCAGCATTTT. It specifies CASSGDGDQPQHF.

J is TRBJ2-1 and V is TRBV5-1; the match to TRBD1 covers 8 bases. The trim removed 4 bases at V and 12 bases at J, leaving 9 bases unmatched. CDR3 length equals 13 residues. The germline CDR1 and CDR2 sequences are SGHRS and YFSETQ. The CDR3 nucleotides read TGCGCCAGCAGCCTCCAGGCAGGGGGCTTGCAGTTCTTC. Its translation: CASSLQAGGLQFF.

This clonotype was counted only a few times. The J gene is TRBJ1-3, the V gene TRBV12-3 or TRBV12-4; D may be TRBD1 (6 bases). This CDR3 has 12 amino acids. The V end was cut by 11 bases, the J end by 1 base, with 9 bases between. CDR3 DNA sequence: TGTGCCCACAGGGAATCTGGAAACACCATATATTTT. It translates to CAHRESGNTIYF.

V and J are TRBV7-2 and TRBJ2-3, with D possibly TRBD1 on 6 matching bases. Trimming shortened V by 6 bases and J by 3 bases, and 16 bases separated the two germline ends. Germline V CDR1 and CDR2: SGHTA, FQGNSA. The CDR3 has 15 amino acids. Here the CDR3 reads CASRLTARGTDTQYF. DNA of the CDR3: TGTGCCAGCAGACTGACTGCGAGGGGGACAGATACGCAGTATTTT.

There are many counts of this clonotype. The genes are TRBV20-1 and TRBJ1-1; D gene uncertain. V was clipped by 4 bases and J by 0 bases, with 12 bases between them. Germline V lookup: CDR1 DFQATT, CDR2 SNEGSKA (reference sequence). The CDR3 covers 14 residues. The CDR3 coding sequence is TGCAGTGCTATTGCGGCGGCCATGAACACTGAAGCTTTCTTT. Translating it yields CSAIAAAMNTEAFF.

This clonotype was observed many times. The gene calls are TRBV5-1 and TRBJ1-6; tentative D call: TRBD1 (6 bases). Germline-derived CDR1 and CDR2 are SGHRS and YFSETQ. This CDR3 contains 15 residues. Trimming left V 0 bases short and J 8 bases short, with 12 bases between. CDR3 loop: CASSLDGGQDSPLHF. For the CDR3, the DNA is TGCGCCAGCAGCTTGGACGGGGGGCAGGATTCACCCCTCCACTTT. Combining the CDR3 with reference TRBV5-1 and TRBJ1-6 gives the whole variable domain KAGVTQTPRYLIKTRGQQVTLSCSPISGHRSVSWYQQTPGQGLQFLFEYFSETQRNKGNFPGRFSGRQFSNSRSEMNVSTLELGDSALYLCASSLDGGQDSPLHFGNGTRLTVT.

This rearrangement joins TRBV2 to TRBJ2-2; 9 bases are shared with TRBD1. Per germline, CDR1 SNHLY and CDR2 FYNNEI. The J segment lost 2 bases and the V segment lost 9 bases, leaving 4 bases of the junction unmatched. CDR3 length: 14 residues. Here the CDR3 DNA reads TGTGCCAGGGGACAGGGTTTAAACACCGGGGAGCTGTTTTTT. Translated: CARGQGLNTGELFF.